This T cell receptor (beta chain) was captured in a study of OX40 agonist ivuxolimab in advanced cancers. In the study overall: Patients were infused with ivuxolimab every 2 weeks at 0.01 to 10 mg/kg. Overall study findings and caveats: Both blood CD4+ and CD8+ T cells showed clonal growth by week 6 at 0.1 to 3.0 mg/kg. On average, CD8+ T cells had more expanded clones than CD4+.

With respect to this clone: As yet, its antigen is unknown.

Patients with autoimmune history or systemic immunosuppression were excluded. V gave up 8 bases and J gave up 6 bases, with 11 bases separating them. The CDR3 spans 11 residues. Germline V gene data show CDR1 as MNHEY and CDR2 as SVGAGI. TCRdb keeps only in-frame clones here, not all; method: immunoSEQ multiplex PCR. The sample includes roughly 53,000 clones, less than 90% of them seen just once. V is TRBV6-5 and J is TRBJ2-7; D may be TRBD2 (6 bases). This sample comprised CD4+ or CD8+ T cells sorted from blood, obtained in a trial of the OX40 agonist ivuxolimab. This receptor was taken from an adult with an advanced solid tumor such as melanoma, head and neck, liver or kidney cancer. CDR3 bases: TGTGCCAGCGGGGGGACTCGCGAGCAGTACTTC. Translating gives CASGGTREQYF.